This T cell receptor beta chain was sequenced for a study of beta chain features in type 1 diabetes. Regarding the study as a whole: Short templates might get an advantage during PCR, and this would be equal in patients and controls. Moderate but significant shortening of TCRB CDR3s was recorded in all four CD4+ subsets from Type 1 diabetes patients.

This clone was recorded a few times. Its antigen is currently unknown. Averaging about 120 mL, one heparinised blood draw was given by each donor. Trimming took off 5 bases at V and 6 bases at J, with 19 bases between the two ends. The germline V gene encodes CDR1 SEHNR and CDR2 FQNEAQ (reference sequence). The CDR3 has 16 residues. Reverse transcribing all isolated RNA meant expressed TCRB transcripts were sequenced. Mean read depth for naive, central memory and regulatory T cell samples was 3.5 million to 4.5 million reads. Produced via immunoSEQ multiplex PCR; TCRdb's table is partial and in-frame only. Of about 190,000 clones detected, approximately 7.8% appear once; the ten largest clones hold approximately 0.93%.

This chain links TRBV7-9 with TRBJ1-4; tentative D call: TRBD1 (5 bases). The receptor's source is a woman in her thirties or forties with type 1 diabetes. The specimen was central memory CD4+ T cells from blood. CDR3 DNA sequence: TGTGCCAGCAGCGGCAACCTTGCGGGGGTTGATGAAAAACTGTTTTTT. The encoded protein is CASSGNLAGVDEKLFF.